These 28 T cell receptor beta chains were all obtained from the same sample, sequenced in a study. TCRdb called the 5' RACE reads again in MiXCR, with one record for every CDR3 protein. The table has 45,000 to 55,000 distinct CDR3 sequences, around 25% seen once; the top ten hold approximately 3.3%. Sequenced: tumor-infiltrating naive CD4+ T cells sorted from the breast tumor. Specified subset: naive CD4+ T cells, CD4+CD45RA+CD25-. The receptors come from a female donor with breast cancer.

This clonotype was detected many times. The rearrangement links TRBV7-2 to TRBJ2-5; 10 positions match TRBD1. This CDR3 has 15 residues. The V gene's germline CDR1 is SGHTA and CDR2 FQGNSA. The V gene end was trimmed by 5 bases and the J gene end by 4 bases; junction bases not matched to a gene: 7. CDR3 region: CASSLGQGVPETQYF. The CDR3 bases are TGTGCCAGCAGCCTCGGACAGGGGGTCCCAGAGACCCAGTACTTC.

The V gene is TRBV20-1, the J gene TRBJ2-7; maybe TRBD1 (6 bases). Germline V CDR1 and CDR2: DFQATT, SNEGSKA (reference sequence). V dropped 2 bases and J dropped 1 base, with 12 bases sitting between them. The CDR3 is 14 amino acids. The CDR3 DNA sequence: TGCAGTGCTAGACCGACAGGACCATCCTACGAGCAGTACTTC. Encoded protein: CSARPTGPSYEQYF.

This clonotype appeared many times. The J gene is TRBJ2-1, the V gene TRBV7-9; no clear D gene. From germline, CDR1 is SEHNR and CDR2 FQNEAQ (reference sequence). V gave up 5 bases and J gave up 6 bases, with 14 bases separating them. The CDR3 has 14 amino acids. For the CDR3, the DNA is TGTGCCAGCAGCCGCAACGCGGTGGGCAATGAGCAGTTCTTC. Its protein product is CASSRNAVGNEQFF.

V and J are TRBV7-2 and TRBJ2-5, with 7 bases that match TRBD2. The CDR3 is 15 amino acids. The ends lost 3 bases at V and 5 bases at J; junction bases unmatched: 9. Germline V gene data show CDR1 as SGHTA and CDR2 as FQGNSA. CDR3 nucleotide sequence: TGTGCCAGCAGCTTTGCGACTAGCCTCGCGGAGACCCAGTACTTC. Translation gives CASSFATSLAETQYF.

This chain connects TRBV24-1 to TRBJ2-1; 10 nucleotides line up with TRBD1. The J call may be faulty, since TRBJ2-5 better matches the DNA end. This CDR3 region has 16 residues. The germline V gene has CDR1 KGHDR and CDR2 SFDVKD. CDR3: CATSAVTGGALETQYF. The CDR3 DNA follows: TGTGCCACCAGCGCCGTGACAGGGGGCGCTTTGGAGACCCAGTACTTC.

To note about this clonotype: The CDR3 does not close with the conserved phenylalanine or tryptophan, likely indicating a read error. It is unclear where the CDR3 begins or ends on the DNA, so no DNA is shown, and the CDR3 is as TCRdb lists it. This rearrangement joins TRBV21-1 to TRBJ2-5. TRBV21-1 is an annotated pseudogene. Termini included, the CDR3 measures 14 amino acids. This CDR3 reads CASSKLWIQETQYL.

The chain uses TRBV28 and TRBJ1-2; the D is unclear. The CDR3 runs 11 residues. Germline V gene lookup returns CDR1 MDHEN and CDR2 SYDVKM. The V end lost 10 bases, the J end lost 1 base, and 7 bases lay between the germline ends. CDR3 protein: CATERNYGYTF. CDR3 bases: TGTGCCACCGAACGTAACTATGGCTACACCTTC.

The sample holds many counts of this clonotype. The chain employs TRBV18 and TRBJ1-2; D remains unclear. Per germline, CDR1 KGHSH and CDR2 LQKENI. There are 12 residues in the CDR3. The V end lost 4 bases, the J end lost 7 bases, and 10 bases lay between the germline ends. Here the CDR3 DNA reads TGTGCCAGCTCACACAGCCCTCCTGGCTACACCTTC. Its translation is CASSHSPPGYTF.

Concerning this clonotype itself: Relative to the germline gene, one junction end is altered; a read error may explain this. The V gene is TRBV4-1, the J gene TRBJ1-1, with D hard to call. This CDR3 contains 13 residues. Germline CDR1 reads MGHRA; CDR2 reads YSYEKL. CDR3 loop: CASSSDGNTEAFF. The CDR3, as DNA: TGTGCCAGCAGCTCCGATGGGAACACTGAAGCTTTCTTT.

The gene calls are TRBV20-1 and TRBJ1-2; TRBD1 matches 7 bases. The CDR3 length is 12 residues. The trim removed 4 bases at V and 10 bases at J, leaving 9 bases unmatched. Per the germline V gene, CDR1 is DFQATT and CDR2 is SNEGSKA (reference sequence). This CDR3 is CSAIRDRRVYTF. CDR3 DNA sequence: TGCAGTGCTATCCGGGACAGAAGGGTCTACACCTTC.

This clonotype was counted only a few times. The gene calls are TRBV24-1 and TRBJ2-5, with 11 positions matching TRBD1. Germline CDR1 KGHDR, CDR2 SFDVKD. With 4 bases clipped from V and 4 bases from J, the junction kept 10 bases outside the gene matches. The CDR3 covers 17 residues. CDR3 amino acids: CATSDPLRTGGRETQYF. The CDR3 nucleotides read TGTGCCACCAGTGACCCCCTCAGGACAGGGGGCCGAGAGACCCAGTACTTC.

The CDR3 is CASQVGGTYNEQFF. CDR3 nucleotide sequence: TGTGCCAGCCAAGTGGGGGGAACCTACAATGAGCAGTTCTTC. This chain uses TRBV6-6 with TRBJ2-1, with TRBD2 as a possible D gene (6 bases). The V gene's germline CDR1 is MNHNY and CDR2 SVGAGI (reference sequence). CDR3 size: 14 residues. Trimming shortened V by 8 bases and J by 2 bases, and 13 bases separated the two germline ends.

The rearrangement links TRBV2 to TRBJ2-3; D perhaps matches TRBD2 (6 bases). With 5 bases removed from V and 3 bases from J, the gap between germline ends came to 15 bases. The CDR3 is 15 residues long. Germline V gene sequence: CDR1 SNHLY, CDR2 FYNNEI. CDR3 DNA sequence: TGTGCCAGCAGTCCCCGACGGGGGAATACAGATACGCAGTATTTT. Translation: CASSPRRGNTDTQYF.

The genes are TRBV6-5 and TRBJ1-5; 8 nucleotides match TRBD1. Unmatched junction bases numbered 5, after V lost 7 bases and J lost 3 bases. Germline V gene sequence: CDR1 MNHEY, CDR2 SVGAGI. CDR3 size: 14 residues. The CDR3 loop is CASKPGQANQPQHF. The CDR3 DNA reads as TGTGCCAGCAAACCGGGACAGGCCAATCAGCCCCAGCATTTT.

The chain joins TRBV11-3 to TRBJ1-2, with a tentative D call TRBD1 (5 bases). CDR3 length: 16 residues. CDR1 is SGHNT and CDR2 is YENEEA in the germline V gene. Deletions cut 2 bases from V and 3 bases from J, with 16 bases between. The CDR3 is CASSLRGGLTDYGYTF. Written as DNA, the CDR3 is TGTGCCAGCAGCTTAAGGGGAGGGCTGACTGACTATGGCTACACCTTC.

The rearrangement uses TRBV11-2 and TRBJ1-1; D is unclear. V shed 3 bases and J shed 5 bases, with 13 bases lying between them. The CDR3 loop spans 14 amino acids. In germline, CDR1 is SGHAT, CDR2 FQNNGV. CDR3 in DNA: TGTGCCAGCAGCTTCGCCAAGCCGTTGACTGAAGCTTTCTTT. It is translated as CASSFAKPLTEAFF.

This clonotype was found many times. V is TRBV6-5 and J is TRBJ1-2; D gene unclear. This CDR3 is built from 14 residues. The ends were cut back, 6 bases at V and 2 bases at J, with 13 bases in the middle. CDR1 and CDR2 (germline): MNHEY, SVGAGI. The CDR3 nucleotides are TGTGCCAGCAGCCCCGCGGAGGGCAACTATGGCTACACCTTC. It codes for CASSPAEGNYGYTF.

J is TRBJ1-6 and V is TRBV6-2 or TRBV6-3, with D unresolved. Germline CDR1 MNHEY, CDR2 SVGEGT. The CDR3 contains 15 residues. The ends were cut back, 5 bases at V and 8 bases at J, with 16 bases in the middle. The CDR3 reads CASSLITSTDSPLHF. The DNA for the CDR3 is TGTGCCAGCAGTCTTATTACGTCGACGGATTCACCCCTCCACTTT.

This clonotype occurred once. This chain uses TRBV2 with TRBJ2-2; D is unclear. There are 15 residues in the CDR3. CDR1 and CDR2 from the germline V gene are SNHLY and FYNNEI. The V end lost 4 bases, the J end lost 0 bases, and 9 bases lay between the germline ends. CDR3 sequence (DNA): TGTGCCAGCAGTGCTAGGTACGCGAACACCGGGGAGCTGTTTTTT. Protein sequence: CASSARYANTGELFF.

The chain recombines TRBV2 with TRBJ2-3; D is perhaps TRBD1 (6 bases). The V gene lost 5 bases and the J gene lost 0 bases, with 9 bases spanning the gap. There are 14 residues in the CDR3. Germline CDR1 SNHLY, CDR2 FYNNEI. In DNA, the CDR3 is TGTGCCAGCAGTTATCAGGGGAGCACAGATACGCAGTATTTT. This gives the protein CASSYQGSTDTQYF.

The chain links TRBV9 to TRBJ2-7; 10 positions agree with TRBD2. Germline V gene lookup returns CDR1 SGDLS and CDR2 YYNGEE. The CDR3 has 16 residues. Trimming cost V 3 bases and J 2 bases; bases outside gene matches: 8. The CDR3 sequence: CASSDGGLAGAYEQYF. The CDR3 nucleotides read TGTGCCAGCAGCGATGGGGGCCTAGCGGGAGCCTACGAGCAGTACTTC. Full variable domain (missing parts from reference TRBV9 and TRBJ2-7): DSGVTQTPKHLITATGQRVTLRCSPRSGDLSVYWYQQSLDQGLQFLIQYYNGEERAKGNILERFSAQQFPDLHSELNLSSLELGDSALYFCASSDGGLAGAYEQYFGPGTRLTVT.

V usage is TRBV12-3 or TRBV12-4 and J usage is TRBJ2-1; 7 bases map to TRBD1. J was trimmed by 8 bases and V by 3 bases; bases with no gene match: 10. The CDR3 has 15 amino acids. CDR3 nucleotide sequence: TGTGCCAGCAGTTTGGGGGACAGTGAGTGGGATGAGCAGTTCTTC. Translated: CASSLGDSEWDEQFF.

This clonotype was found a few times. V and J are TRBV28 and TRBJ1-5, with D uncertain. V was pared by 3 bases and J by 0 bases, with 9 bases between. The germline V gene encodes CDR1 MDHEN and CDR2 SYDVKM. This CDR3 region has 15 residues. This chain's CDR3 is CASSLNSHSNQPQHF. The CDR3 nucleotides read TGTGCCAGCAGTTTGAACAGCCATAGCAATCAGCCCCAGCATTTT.

This chain joins TRBV15 and TRBJ2-1; D not resolved. Trimming removed 3 bases from V and 5 bases from J, with 14 bases in between. Germline CDR1 is LNHNV and CDR2 is YYDKDF (reference sequence). The CDR3 runs to 15 residues. The DNA for the CDR3 is TGTGCCACCAGCAGGCCGGGTAAGGATAACAATGAGCAGTTCTTC. It encodes CATSRPGKDNNEQFF. Looking up the rest from reference TRBV15 and TRBJ2-1 gives the full variable domain: DAMVIQNPRYQVTQFGKPVTLSCSQTLNHNVMYWYQQKSSQAPKLLFHYYDKDFNNEADTPDNFQSRRPNTSFCFLDIRSPGLGDTAMYLCATSRPGKDNNEQFFGPGTRLTVL.

Written as DNA, the CDR3 is TGTGCCAGCAGTCCCCACGGGAGCGGGGATTATGAGCAGTTCTTC. Translated: CASSPHGSGDYEQFF. This chain connects TRBV27 to TRBJ2-1; 7 bases align to TRBD2. This CDR3 region has 15 residues. Germline V gene lookup returns CDR1 MNHEY and CDR2 SMNVEV (reference sequence). Trimming cost V 5 bases and J 8 bases; bases outside gene matches: 12.

The chain links TRBV7-9 to TRBJ2-7; perhaps TRBD1 as D (5 bases). This CDR3 comprises 16 residues. Deletions cut 5 bases from V and 5 bases from J, with 22 bases between. Per the germline V gene, CDR1 is SEHNR and CDR2 is FQNEAQ (reference sequence). CDR3 nucleotide sequence: TGTGCCAGCAGCCCACTACCCCCTCCGACAGTGCACGAGCAGTACTTC. It codes for CASSPLPPPTVHEQYF.

This clonotype has more than one count but fewer than ten. The chain joins TRBV11-1 to TRBJ1-1, with 9 positions matching TRBD1. The CDR3 runs to 15 residues. Germline trimming cut 3 bases from V and 5 bases from J; bases unmatched to any gene: 7. The V gene's germline CDR1 is SGHAT and CDR2 FQDESV (reference sequence). CDR3 in amino acids: CASSFDRGMETEAFF. The CDR3 DNA reads as TGTGCCAGCAGCTTCGACAGGGGGATGGAAACTGAAGCTTTCTTT.

This clonotype appeared a few times. The chain is built from TRBV7-6 and TRBJ1-1; TRBD1 matches 12 bases. Germline CDR1 reads SGHVS; CDR2 reads FNYEAQ. This CDR3 comprises 18 residues. Unmatched junction bases numbered 10, after V lost 1 base and J lost 4 bases. This chain's CDR3 is CASSLVVGTGGLGTEAFF. CDR3 in DNA: TGTGCCAGCAGCTTAGTAGTCGGGACAGGGGGCTTAGGCACTGAAGCTTTCTTT.